This T cell receptor (beta chain) emerged from a study of shared clonotypes between healthy human individuals. Study-level findings and limits: For naive CD4 cells, roughly 5.5% of clonotypes were shared across several donors.

This clone was detected once. Its antigen remains unidentified. Clones were sequenced by immunoSEQ multiplex PCR, and TCRdb holds only the in-frame ones, with some missing. The table includes hundreds of thousands of clones, 98% detected once. Only CD45RO-negative cells positively selected for CCR7 counted as naive CD8 cells, so terminally differentiated effector memory CD45RA+ cells were excluded. This CDR3 region has 14 residues. In germline, CDR1 is SGHVS, CDR2 FQNEAQ. The V end lost 2 bases, the J end lost 3 bases, and 11 bases lay between the germline ends. The sample comprised naive CD8+ T cells sorted from blood. The V and J genes are TRBV7-8 and TRBJ2-7; D is unclear. This clonotype was sampled from a man aged 30-40 years in good health. The CDR3 sequence: CASSLMGQGYEQYF. CDR3 DNA: TGTGCCAGCAGCTTAATGGGCCAAGGCTACGAGCAGTACTTC.